This TCR beta chain was profiled in a study of T cell responses to AZD1222 COVID-19 vaccine. Study-wide results and limits: Among AZD1222 vaccinees, only 5 to 7 were seropositive at baseline. Two doses of AZD1222 preceded a rise in Spike-specific TCR breadth and depth.

Here immunoSEQ multiplex PCR was the method, and the copy in TCRdb shows in-frame clones only, minus some. The data contain roughly 140,000 clones, about nine tenths of them singletons. V lost 4 bases, J lost 13 bases, and 12 bases lay in between. CDR3 size: 11 residues. The germline gives CDR1 KGHDR, CDR2 SFDVKD. A note on this clone: Its cognate antigen is unknown.

The sequence was collected from an adult in good health. Sample: peripheral blood, taken on day 0 of MenACWY control vaccination. The chain employs TRBV24-1 and TRBJ1-2; D is possibly TRBD1 (5 bases). This chain's CDR3 is CATSEGTAFTF. Here the CDR3 DNA reads TGTGCCACCAGTGAAGGGACGGCTTTCACCTTC.